The 7 T cell receptor beta chains given below trace back to one sample, sequenced in a study of T-cell reconstitution after alpha-beta-depleted transplantation in children. Researchers prepared the TCRbeta library using unique molecular identifiers, the study reports. TCRdb independently ran MiXCR on the PCR reads; one entry per CDR3 protein. The sample contains 600,000 to 700,000 distinct CDR3 sequences, around 17% of which appear only once. The sample consisted of PBMCs from the stem cell graft donor, taken from the stem cell graft. These receptors all come from a human donor who donated a stem cell graft to a child with acute myeloid leukemia.

Many counts were recorded for this clonotype. This chain links TRBV20-1 with TRBJ2-7, with 7 bases fitting TRBD1. Germline trimming cut 3 bases from V and 3 bases from J; bases unmatched to any gene: 5. The germline CDR1 and CDR2 sequences are DFQATT and SNEGSKA (reference sequence). The CDR3 length is 13 residues. The DNA of the CDR3 is TGCAGTGCTAGCACCGGGACAGACTACGAGCAGTACGTC. The encoded protein is CSASTGTDYEQYV.

There are many counts of this clonotype. V gene TRBV20-1 combines with J gene TRBJ1-4; D is unresolved. With 0 bases removed from V and 7 bases from J, the gap between germline ends came to 9 bases. Per germline, CDR1 DFQATT and CDR2 SNEGSKA (reference sequence). CDR3 length equals 13 residues. CDR3 sequence reads: CSARDPRVEKLFF. In nucleotides, the CDR3 is TGCAGTGCTAGAGATCCCCGGGTTGAAAAACTGTTTTTT.

The sample holds many counts of this clonotype. V gene TRBV20-1 combines with J gene TRBJ2-2, with D possibly matching TRBD1 (6 bases). CDR1 and CDR2 (germline): DFQATT, SNEGSKA (reference sequence). Trimming left V 5 bases short and J 0 bases short, with 16 bases between. This CDR3 comprises 16 residues. CDR3 bases: TGCAGTGCTCGCCCAGGGGTCCCAGCGAACACCGGGGAGCTGTTTTTT. Protein: CSARPGVPANTGELFF.

This clonotype has just a few counts. For the CDR3, the DNA is TGCGCCAGCAGCTTGGCGGTGCGACTAGCGGGGTCAGGCAAAGGCAATGAGCAGTTCTTC. It specifies CASSLAVRLAGSGKGNEQFF. The chain recombines TRBV5-1 with TRBJ2-1, with TRBD2 identical over 11 bases. Trimming removed 0 bases from V and 6 bases from J; junction bases left unmatched: 17. CDR3 size: 20 residues. Germline values: CDR1 SGHRS, CDR2 YFSETQ.

V gene TRBV11-3 combines with J gene TRBJ1-1; D is possibly TRBD1 (5 bases). V shed 5 bases and J shed 5 bases, with 12 bases lying between them. Per the germline V gene, CDR1 is SGHNT and CDR2 is YENEEA. The CDR3 has 13 amino acids. CDR3 sequence (DNA): TGTGCCAGCAGCCCGTTTCGGGGGACTGAAGCTTTCTTT. Translated, it gives CASSPFRGTEAFF.

The chain recombines TRBV28 with TRBJ1-2; maybe TRBD1 (5 bases). CDR1 MDHEN and CDR2 SYDVKM come from the germline V gene. V lost 6 bases and J 4 bases, leaving 21 bases between the germline ends. The CDR3 has 16 amino acids. CDR3 DNA sequence: TGTGCCAGCAGGTCTCCCGCACGGGGACGGGCCTATGGCTACACCTTC. Translated, it gives CASRSPARGRAYGYTF.

This clonotype has more than one count but fewer than ten. CDR3 coding DNA: TGCGCCAGCAGCCAAGATTGGGATAGCACAGATACGCAGTATTTT. Its translation is CASSQDWDSTDTQYF. The gene calls are TRBV4-3 and TRBJ2-3; D unresolved. Deletions cut 0 bases from V and 0 bases from J, with 7 bases between. The CDR3 runs to 15 residues. Germline-derived CDR1 and CDR2 are LGHNA and YSLEER.